The subject of this entry is one TCR beta chain. Its recognized antigen is unknown. Per-base qualities were not stored, and no clone one base away is much larger. The time point label corresponds to: baseline before first vaccination. Vaccinee samples came from UK trials COV001 and COV002, including a single-blind randomized controlled phase 2/3 trial of AZD1222 (ChAdOx1 nCoV-19) in healthy adults. For TCRbeta chain sequencing, PBMC samples from trial participants were taken at day 0 and at day 28 after the second dose. The sample comes from a study of T cell responses to AZD1222 COVID-19 vaccine (dated by TCRdb to the early 2020s). Regarding the complete study: AZD1222 recipients given second doses at about 4 weeks or at about 12 weeks were pooled, since spike-specific TCR depth and breadth were not found to differ between the two schedules. A total of 230 to 250 trial participants underwent TCR sequencing, of whom around 200 received two doses of AZD1222 and about 26 received two doses of the MenACWY control vaccine. Trial participants were enrolled by age into subgroups of 18-55, 56-69 and 70-plus years, and approximately 150, 30 and 60 TCR-sequenced participants, respectively, were included in these subgroups.

Measured from the cysteine to the phenylalanine, the CDR3 is 15 residues long. The CDR3 DNA has 45 bases and is translated from base 1. V is trimmed back by 3 bases and J by 4 bases, and the junction contains 1 base that no gene match accounts for. CDR1 and CDR2, per the germline V gene, are SGHAT and FQNNGV. Points the paper makes about the study in general: Most participants were white British and females outnumbered males, and the authors suggested that clonal diversity may have been underestimated. Because no samples from the day 14 peak response were available, repertoires could be characterized only after the peak T cell response. After two AZD1222 doses, spike-specific TCR breadth and depth were significantly higher than at day 0 and than in MenACWY recipients. Conclusions about previously exposed vaccinees are limited, since just 6 or 7 AZD1222 recipients were seropositive for SARS-CoV-2 at baseline. Vaccine-associated CD4 TCRs spanned the whole spike protein, with dominant responses in regions 160-218 and 743-854. Reportedly, almost half of the unique spike-specific TCRs recognized epitopes lying outside the regions that are mutated in the B.1.351 and B.1.1.7 variants. In the small 56-69-year group, the increase in depth fell short of significance, most likely because of low power.

The CDR3 regions of human TCRbeta chains were subjected to immunosequencing. In the original analysis: Repertoire TCRs were matched against a reference library of SARS-CoV-2-specific TCRs generated with the MIRA antigen-specificity platform. Breadth was defined as the fraction of unique TCRs that were SARS-CoV-2-associated, and depth was defined as the fraction of total T cells that were SARS-CoV-2-associated. Each spike-specific TCR was assigned to its reactive spike region and to a CD4 or CD8 class using the MIRA data. Log10-transformed breadth and depth values were compared by one-way ANOVA with Sidak's multiple comparisons tests. The table was pulled from immuneACCESS by TCRdb, which kept in-frame rearrangements only. Such tables lose some clones; where checked, under half of the loss comes from unresolved V genes, and the rest has no known cause. D and trimming come from the DNA, and the V and J calls and clone size come from that table. The sample yields 170,000 or so clones; about nine tenths were counted once. More than 1.3% of the sample lies in the top ten.

The rearranged chain carries TRBV11-2 and TRBJ2-1, with TRBD2 identical over 12 junction bases. The starting material was peripheral blood, obtained on day 0 of AZD1222 vaccination. The clonotype was recovered from an adult in good health. CDR3 loop: CASSFLAGGYNEQFF. The nucleotide sequence is given as TGTGCCAGCAGCTTCCTAGCGGGGGGGTACAATGAGCAGTTCTTC.